This TCR beta chain came from a study of blood T cells in healthy people across ages. Through a sample-barcoded 5' primer and a J-beta primer mix, a second PCR was run for roughly 7 to 12 cycles. TCRdb redid the calling of the 5' RACE reads with MiXCR, one entry per CDR3 protein. The sample yields 650,000 to 1,000,000 distinct CDR3 sequences, about 36% seen once. This clonotype has a handful of counts. This receptor was identified in a man between 18 and 35 years old in good health. The sequencing sample was made of blood.

For the CDR3, the DNA is TGCGCCAGCAGCCAAGCTGGGCAAACTGAAGCTTTCTTT. Its translation is CASSQAGQTEAFF. The chain is built from TRBV4-3 and TRBJ1-1; D gene unclear. This CDR3 is built from 13 residues. CDR1 is LGHNA, CDR2 YSLEER, per germline. V lost 1 base, J lost 5 bases, and 8 bases lay in between.